This TCR beta chain appears in the sequencing data of a study of shared T cell receptors in the human thymus. Some clones are missing from TCRdb's copy, which holds only in-frame ones; the method was immunoSEQ multiplex PCR. Of about 660,000 clones listed, more than 75% are singletons. Trimming shortened V by 1 base and J by 0 bases, and 13 bases separated the two germline ends. Germline V gene data show CDR1 as SGHDN and CDR2 as FVKESK. The CDR3 loop spans 16 amino acids. Separately, the same data were catalogued under a study of human thymus T cells.

The receptor comes from a boy younger than two with a congenital heart defect. The V call is TRBV14, the J call TRBJ2-7; possible D gene TRBD2, 5 bases. The sample comprised thymocytes. This CDR3 reads CASSQVGSGSSYEQYF. CDR3 DNA sequence: TGTGCCAGCAGCCAAGTCGGCAGTGGGAGCTCCTACGAGCAGTACTTC.